This T cell receptor (beta chain) was sequenced in a study of Ad26.COV2.S vaccination and SARS-CoV-2 variants. Study-level information: Ad26.COV2.S, an intramuscular injection, was given once or twice 56 days apart. Study conclusions and caveats: Reported findings describe substantial breadth in spike-specific CD8+ and CD4+ T cell responses following vaccination. Assessments of TCR breadth and depth may have underestimated the total T cell responses.

Method: immunoSEQ multiplex PCR; TCRdb's copy keeps in-frame clones and lacks some. The repertoire consists of around 340,000 clones, with 85% to 90% occurring once and the leading ten covering 5%. V was trimmed by 4 bases and J by 7 bases, leaving 10 bases between them. The CDR3 sequence is 11 residues long. Per the germline V gene, CDR1 is GTSNPN and CDR2 is SVGIG (reference sequence). Treatment defined: over 15 received Ad26.COV2.S at low or high dose, single or two shots; roughly five received placebo; per-sample allocation not given. Vaccine and placebo recipients were sampled on day 63 after the first injection. To note about this clone: Its antigen remains unknown.

The receptor's source is a person aged 18-65 years who received the Ad26.COV2.S COVID-19 vaccine or a placebo. Source: peripheral blood, taken in a trial of Ad26.COV2.S vaccine versus placebo. The chain carries TRBV30 and TRBJ1-1, with unresolved D. CDR3 DNA sequence: TGTGCCTGGACCTCGGCGGGTGAAGCTTTCTTT. Protein product: CAWTSAGEAFF.